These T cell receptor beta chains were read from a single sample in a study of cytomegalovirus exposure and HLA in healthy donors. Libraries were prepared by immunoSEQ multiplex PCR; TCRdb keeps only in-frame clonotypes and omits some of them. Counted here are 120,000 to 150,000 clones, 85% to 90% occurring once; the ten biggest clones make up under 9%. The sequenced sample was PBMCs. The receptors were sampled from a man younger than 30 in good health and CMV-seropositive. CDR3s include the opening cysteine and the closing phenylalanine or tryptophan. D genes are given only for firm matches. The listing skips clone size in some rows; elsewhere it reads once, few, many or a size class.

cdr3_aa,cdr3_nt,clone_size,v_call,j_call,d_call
CAWSRRQNSNQPQHF,TGTGCCTGGAGTAGGAGGCAGAATAGCAATCAGCCCCAGCATTTT,few,TRBV30,TRBJ1-5,-
CASSLGRPRGNEQFF,TGTGCCAGCAGCCTGGGAAGACCAAGGGGTAATGAGCAGTTCTTC,once,TRBV7-8,TRBJ2-1,-
CASSLDWSSGRAYEQYF,TGTGCCAGCAGCTTAGATTGGTCTAGCGGGAGGGCCTACGAGCAGTACTTC,-,TRBV11-3,TRBJ2-7,TRBD2
CASNLINSNQPQHF,TGTGCCAGCAACCTAATCAATAGCAATCAGCCCCAGCATTTT,-,TRBV6-1,TRBJ1-5,-
CASSLGLGSYSYEQYF,TGTGCCAGCAGCTTAGGATTGGGTAGCTACTCCTACGAGCAGTACTTC,-,TRBV11-3,TRBJ2-7,-
CASSIGTGLFGNEQFF,TGTGCCAGTAGTATAGGGACAGGACTATTTGGAAATGAGCAGTTCTTC,-,TRBV19,TRBJ2-1,-
CASRDRGRVGGYTF,TGTGCCAGTCGAGACAGGGGGCGAGTCGGCGGCTACACCTTC,-,TRBV19,TRBJ1-2,TRBD1
CASSQDGGGADTQYF,TGTGCCAGCAGCCAAGATGGCGGGGGGGCAGATACGCAGTATTTT,-,TRBV4-2,TRBJ2-3,TRBD2
CAWSRGSGNTIYF,TGTGCCTGGAGTAGGGGTAGCGGAAACACCATATATTTT,-,TRBV30,TRBJ1-3,-
CASSLYRGQEEKLFF,TGCGCCAGCAGCTTATACAGGGGGCAGGAAGAAAAACTGTTTTTT,-,TRBV5-1,TRBJ1-4,TRBD1
CASSPKDRGGDGYTF,TGTGCCAGCAGTCCCAAGGACAGGGGAGGGGATGGCTACACCTTC,-,TRBV7-2,TRBJ1-2,TRBD1
CASSVGTSGGSDTQYF,TGTGCCAGCAGCGTAGGGACTAGCGGGGGATCAGATACGCAGTATTTT,-,TRBV9,TRBJ2-3,TRBD2
CASSLEEKTQYF,TGCGCCAGCAGCTTGGAGGAGAAGACCCAGTACTTC,-,TRBV5-1,TRBJ2-5,-
CASRSGLAVYNEQFF,TGTGCCAGCAGGTCGGGACTAGCCGTCTACAATGAGCAGTTCTTC,once,TRBV6-5,TRBJ2-1,TRBD2
CASSQGTPHDYGYTF,TGTGCCAGCAGCCAGGGGACACCCCATGACTATGGCTACACCTTC,few,TRBV5-4,TRBJ1-2,-
CASSFGDGDHGETQYF,TGTGCCAGCAGCTTTGGAGACGGAGATCATGGAGAGACCCAGTACTTC,-,TRBV7-9,TRBJ2-5,-
CASSPSAGGVYGYTF,TGTGCCAGCTCACCTTCCGCAGGGGGTGTCTATGGCTACACCTTC,few,TRBV18,TRBJ1-2,TRBD1
CASSPSTSGNTDTQYF,TGTGCCAGCTCACCATCGACTAGCGGAAACACAGATACGCAGTATTTT,-,TRBV18,TRBJ2-3,TRBD2
CASSEAPGTQYF,TGCGCCAGCAGTGAGGCCCCCGGTACGCAGTATTTT,-,TRBV10-1,TRBJ2-3,-
CASSYSENLHSPLHF,TGTGCCAGCAGTTACTCAGAGAACTTACATTCACCCCTCCACTTT,-,TRBV6-5,TRBJ1-6,-
CATSREGGSNSPLHF,TGTGCCACCAGCAGAGAGGGCGGGAGTAATTCACCCCTCCACTTT,once,TRBV15,TRBJ1-6,-
CASSLVAAGANVLTF,TGTGCCAGCAGCTTGGTGGCAGCTGGGGCCAACGTCCTGACTTTC,-,TRBV5-6,TRBJ2-6,-
CASSIVGRVDEQYF,TGTGCCAGTAGTATTGTGGGCAGGGTCGACGAGCAGTACTTC,-,TRBV19,TRBJ2-7,-
CASSPRLAGGLDTQYF,TGCGCCAGCAGCCCAAGACTAGCGGGGGGGCTAGATACGCAGTATTTT,-,TRBV5-1,TRBJ2-3,TRBD2
CASSEIWGRETQYF,TGTGCCAGCAGTGAAATTTGGGGCAGGGAGACCCAGTACTTC,-,TRBV2,TRBJ2-5,-
CASSLVGTSGRNEQFF,TGTGCCAGCAGCTTAGTGGGGACTAGCGGGCGGAATGAGCAGTTCTTC,-,TRBV7-9,TRBJ2-1,TRBD2
CASSPPSQGARSYGYTF,TGTGCCAGCTCACCACCGAGTCAGGGGGCGCGGTCGTATGGCTACACCTTC,-,TRBV18,TRBJ1-2,TRBD1
CAWTPRGLNTEAFF,TGTGCCTGGACCCCCAGGGGACTGAACACTGAAGCTTTCTTT,-,TRBV30,TRBJ1-1,-
CASSQSSTNEKLFF,TGTGCCAGCAGCCAAAGCTCAACTAATGAAAAACTGTTTTTT,-,TRBV7-9,TRBJ1-4,-
CASRSDGAGGLERGYTF,TGCGCCAGCAGATCCGACGGGGCAGGGGGCCTAGAGAGGGGCTACACCTTC,-,TRBV5-1,TRBJ1-2,TRBD1
CASSLGQGAPYEQYF,TGTGCCAGCAGCCTCGGACAGGGGGCTCCCTACGAGCAGTACTTC,-,TRBV11-2,TRBJ2-7,TRBD1
CASSKAENIRSRGYTF,TGTGCCAGTAGTAAGGCGGAGAATATCAGATCGCGGGGCTACACCTTC,-,TRBV19,TRBJ1-2,-
CASSVGQATDTQYF,TGTGCCAGCAGCGTGGGACAGGCCACAGATACGCAGTATTTT,-,TRBV5-6,TRBJ2-3,TRBD1
CASSPPGFRAGGEQYF,TGTGCCAGCTCACCACCGGGGTTTAGGGCAGGGGGCGAGCAGTACTTC,-,TRBV18,TRBJ2-7,TRBD1
CASSRTSGRASEETQYF,TGTGCCAGCAGCCGGACTAGCGGGAGGGCCTCGGAAGAGACCCAGTACTTC,-,TRBV5-6,TRBJ2-5,TRBD2
CAWRPTRGFPSYNEQFF,TGTGCCTGGAGGCCTACTCGAGGATTCCCCTCCTACAATGAGCAGTTCTTC,few,TRBV30,TRBJ2-1,-
CASSLAPRDNEQFF,TGCGCCAGCAGCTTGGCCCCGAGGGACAATGAGCAGTTCTTC,-,TRBV5-1,TRBJ2-1,-
CASSSRGGSSYEQYF,TGCGCCAGCAGCTCGAGGGGGGGTAGCTCCTACGAGCAGTACTTC,-,TRBV5-1,TRBJ2-7,-
CASSQVLAGSGNIQYF,TGCGCCAGCAGCCAAGTGCTAGCGGGGTCGGGAAACATTCAGTACTTC,-,TRBV4-1,TRBJ2-4,TRBD2
CASSVPAGRGYEQYF,TGTGCCAGCAGCGTCCCAGCGGGGAGAGGCTACGAGCAGTACTTC,-,TRBV9,TRBJ2-7,TRBD2
CASRSLNRGVYETQYF,TGTGCCAGCAGAAGCTTAAACAGGGGAGTATACGAGACCCAGTACTTC,-,TRBV11-3,TRBJ2-5,TRBD1
CASSGRLDEQFF,TGTGCCAGCAGCGGACGACTCGATGAGCAGTTCTTC,-,TRBV9,TRBJ2-1,-
CASRRNSGANVLTF,TGTGCCAGCAGGCGGAACTCTGGGGCCAACGTCCTGACTTTC,once,TRBV6-5,TRBJ2-6,-
CASSQDRGLDNEQFF,TGTGCCAGCAGTCAGGACAGGGGGCTAGACAATGAGCAGTTCTTC,-,TRBV28,TRBJ2-1,TRBD1
CASSPFGGGETQYF,TGTGCCAGCAGTCCATTTGGGGGGGGAGAGACCCAGTACTTC,-,TRBV27,TRBJ2-5,TRBD2